This T cell receptor beta chain was captured in a study of blood T cell repertoires in COVID-19. Study context: Material from acute and convalescent COVID-19 was sourced from the United States, Italy and Spain.

In the study's own analysis: Estimates of nucleated cell counts were drawn from the amplification of reference gene primers. Some clones are missing from TCRdb's copy, which holds only in-frame ones; the method was immunoSEQ multiplex PCR. The V and J calls and clone size were taken over from that table, and D and trimming were inferred from the DNA. The repertoire holds 120,000 or so clones, with around 87% as singletons. CDR1 and CDR2 (germline): MNHEY, SVGEGT. V was clipped by 6 bases and J by 7 bases; unmatched bases: 9. The CDR3 covers 14 residues. Only one count was recorded for this clone. This clonotype was sampled from a woman in her sixties or seventies with COVID-19, enrolled during active disease. The sequencing input was peripheral blood. The chain uses TRBV6-2 or TRBV6-3 and TRBJ1-2, with 9 positions matching TRBD1. The CDR3, as DNA: TGTGCCAGCAGCTTGGACAGGGGATCGAGTGGCTACACCTTC. Translating it yields CASSLDRGSSGYTF.